In this sample, the clone carrying this TCR beta chain turned up once. What it binds is not known. This specimen belongs to a study of T cell responses to AZD1222 COVID-19 vaccine. Study-wide findings and caveats: The study sampled repertoires only after the peak T cell response.

CDR1 and CDR2 from the germline V gene are SQVTM and ANQGSEA. V was clipped by 6 bases and J by 4 bases, with 15 bases between them. This CDR3 spans 14 amino acids. Sequenced by immunoSEQ multiplex PCR; TCRdb stores in-frame clones only, minus some. The profile shows approximately 100,000 clones, roughly nine tenths of them singletons. The receptor's source is an adult in good health. The chain is built from TRBV29-1 and TRBJ2-2; D perhaps matches TRBD1 (6 bases). The sample consisted of peripheral blood, taken on day 0 of AZD1222 vaccination. The CDR3 sequence: CSVPSRGSTGELFF. As DNA, the CDR3 is TGCAGCGTCCCGAGCAGGGGAAGCACCGGGGAGCTGTTTTTT.